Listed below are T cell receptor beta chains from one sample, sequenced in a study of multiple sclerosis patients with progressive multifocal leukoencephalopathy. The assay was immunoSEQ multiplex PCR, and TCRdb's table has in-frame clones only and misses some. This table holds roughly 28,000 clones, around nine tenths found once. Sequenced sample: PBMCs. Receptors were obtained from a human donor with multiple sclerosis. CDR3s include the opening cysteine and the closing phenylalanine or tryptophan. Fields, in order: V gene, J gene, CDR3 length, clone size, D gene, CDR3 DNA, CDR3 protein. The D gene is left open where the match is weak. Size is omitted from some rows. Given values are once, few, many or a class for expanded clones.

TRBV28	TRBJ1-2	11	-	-	TGTGCCAGCAGTTTAACATATGGCTACACCTTC	CASSLTYGYTF
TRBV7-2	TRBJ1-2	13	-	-	TGTGCCAGCAGCTTAGGTAGTGGGCAGGGCTACACCTTC	CASSLGSGQGYTF
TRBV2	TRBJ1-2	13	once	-	TGTGCCAGCAGTGTAAAGGGAGGCTATGGCTACACCTTC	CASSVKGGYGYTF
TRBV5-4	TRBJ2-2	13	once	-	TGTGCCAGCAGAGAGGCGAACACCGGGGAGCTGTTTTTT	CASREANTGELFF
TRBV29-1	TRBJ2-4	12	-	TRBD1	TGCAGCGTTGACGGTCCAGGGGGCATTCAGTACTTC	CSVDGPGGIQYF
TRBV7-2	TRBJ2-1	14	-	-	TGTGCCAGCAGCTTAGACTCTTTGGGAGGTGAGCAGTTCTTC	CASSLDSLGGEQFF
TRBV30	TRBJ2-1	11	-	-	TGTGCCTTGGGGGGCGTTGGGCGATCGTTCTTC	CALGGVGRSFF
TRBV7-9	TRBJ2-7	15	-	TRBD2	TGTGCCAGCAGCTTAGGGACTAGCGGAGAATACGAGCAGTACTTC	CASSLGTSGEYEQYF
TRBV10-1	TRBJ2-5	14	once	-	TGCGCCAGCAGTCCGGGGGTAGCAGGGAAGACCCAGTACTTC	CASSPGVAGKTQYF
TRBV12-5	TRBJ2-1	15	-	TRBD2	TGTGCTAGTGGTTTGGTAGGGACTAGCGCCAATGAGCAGTTCTTC	CASGLVGTSANEQFF
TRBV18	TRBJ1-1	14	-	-	TGTGCCAGCTCAACACAGGGTGGCGACACTGAAGCTTTCTTT	CASSTQGGDTEAFF
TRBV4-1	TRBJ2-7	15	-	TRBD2	TGCGCCAGCAGCAGAACGCCAGCGGGGACCTACGAGCAGTACTTC	CASSRTPAGTYEQYF
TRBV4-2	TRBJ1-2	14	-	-	TGTGCCAGCAGCCAGGAACAGGGAGCCCATGGCTACACCTTC	CASSQEQGAHGYTF
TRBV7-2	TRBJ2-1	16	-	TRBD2	TGTGCCAGCAGCTCCTCTAGCGGGGGGGCTTACAATGAGCAGTTCTTC	CASSSSSGGAYNEQFF
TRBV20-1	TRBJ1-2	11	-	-	TGCAGTGCGATCAGGGACTCCGGCTACACCTTC	CSAIRDSGYTF
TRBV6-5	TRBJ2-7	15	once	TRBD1	TGTGCCAGCAGTTACTCGATGGGACAGGGCTACGAGCAGTACTTC	CASSYSMGQGYEQYF
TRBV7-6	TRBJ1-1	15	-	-	TGTGCCAGCAGCTTAGGGACGACACCGCTCGGGGAAGCTTTCTTT	CASSLGTTPLGEAFF
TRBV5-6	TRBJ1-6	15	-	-	TGTGCCAGCAGCTTGGCCGTTTTAATTAATTCACCCCTCCACTTT	CASSLAVLINSPLHF